This record covers a single TCR beta chain. The sample is drawn from a study of cytomegalovirus exposure and HLA in healthy donors. In germline, CDR1 is SEHNR, CDR2 FQNEAQ (reference sequence). The CDR3 length is 14 residues. Trimming took 4 bases from V and 5 from J; bases not matched to a gene: 6. PCR amplification relied on 60 Vbeta primers (plus 13 Jbeta primers). Data came from immunoSEQ multiplex PCR; TCRdb stores just in-frame clones and leaves some out. The data hold 150,000 to 200,000 clones, with about 75% observed a single time. The chain recombines TRBV7-9 with TRBJ2-7, with 9 bases lining up with TRBD1. Sequencing was done on a sample of PBMCs. This receptor was obtained from a male donor in good health and CMV-seropositive. CDR3 coding DNA: TGTGCCAGCAGCTCCGGGACAGGGTATGACGAGCAGTACTTC. This codes for CASSSGTGYDEQYF.